Presented here are 10 T cell receptor beta chains from one specimen sequenced in a study of blood T cell repertoires in COVID-19. Sequencing was performed with immunoSEQ multiplex PCR; in TCRdb, only in-frame clones are kept and a portion is missing. The data show about 100,000 clones, approximately 79% seen once. The sequenced sample was peripheral blood. These TCRs come from a man between 65 and 85 years old with active or convalescent COVID-19.

V is TRBV30 and J is TRBJ1-1; no firm D call. The germline V gene has CDR1 GTSNPN and CDR2 SVGIG (reference sequence). Between the trimmed V and J ends, which lost 8 bases and 3 bases, there was a span of 16 bases. CDR3 length: 13 residues. The CDR3 here is CAGLKDSDTEAFF. The DNA for the CDR3 is TGTGCCGGACTTAAGGATTCAGACACTGAAGCTTTCTTT.

The V call is TRBV7-8, the J call TRBJ1-4; 9 bases agree with TRBD1. J was trimmed by 12 bases and V by 5 bases; bases with no gene match: 7. The CDR3 covers 13 residues. Germline V CDR1 and CDR2: SGHVS, FQNEAQ. The CDR3 sequence: CASSPQRTGELFF. The DNA for the CDR3 is TGTGCCAGCAGCCCCCAGAGGACAGGGGAACTGTTTTTT.

The chain combines TRBV28 with TRBJ1-5; TRBD1 agrees at 8 bases. Germline V gene data show CDR1 as MDHEN and CDR2 as SYDVKM. The CDR3 consists of 17 residues. After removal of 5 bases from V and 6 bases from J, the junction contained 15 bases not matched to a gene. CDR3 DNA sequence: TGTGCCAGCAGTCCCTCTAAGACAGGGGCTGGGAGTCAGCCCCAGCATTTT. Its protein product is CASSPSKTGAGSQPQHF.

The CDR3 DNA reads TGTGCCTGGACAGGGCATGAAAAACTGTTTTTT. This encodes CAWTGHEKLFF. The chain employs TRBV30 and TRBJ1-4, with D maybe TRBD1 (5 bases). This CDR3 comprises 11 residues. V lost 4 bases, J lost 6 bases, and 6 bases lay in between. Germline V gene sequence: CDR1 GTSNPN, CDR2 SVGIG (reference sequence).

This chain connects TRBV28 to TRBJ1-5; 7 bases align to TRBD1. CDR3 length: 15 residues. Per germline, CDR1 MDHEN and CDR2 SYDVKM. V shed 6 bases, J shed 4 bases, and the junction held 9 bases outside the gene matches. Written as DNA, the CDR3 is TGTGCCAGCAGCCCACTCAGGGGGGATAATCAGCCCCAGCATTTT. Translating it yields CASSPLRGDNQPQHF.

This clone was picked up one time. V is TRBV19 and J is TRBJ1-2; TRBD1 matches at 8 bases. With V trimmed by 8 bases and J by 7 bases, 6 bases remained unmatched. CDR1 and CDR2 (germline): LNHDA, SQIVND (reference sequence). The CDR3 is 12 residues long. In DNA, the CDR3 is TGTGCCAGTGCCCGGGACAGGCTTGGCTACACCTTC. Protein: CASARDRLGYTF.

The chain uses TRBV12-3 or TRBV12-4 and TRBJ2-2; tentative D call: TRBD2 (5 bases). The germline V and J ends were trimmed by 7 bases and 9 bases, with 12 bases remaining between them. The CDR3 is 12 amino acids. Here the CDR3 reads CASTSGGWELFF. The CDR3 DNA follows: TGTGCCAGCACCAGCGGTGGGTGGGAGCTGTTTTTT.

A few counts support this clone. The rearrangement links TRBV29-1 to TRBJ2-3; possibly TRBD2 for D (6 bases). There are 13 residues in the CDR3. CDR1 SQVTM and CDR2 ANQGSEA come from the germline V gene. The V end lost 7 bases, the J end lost 5 bases, and 16 bases lay between the germline ends. CDR3 DNA sequence: TGCAGCGCCCAAAGTACAGCGGGAGATACGCAGTATTTT. The encoded protein is CSAQSTAGDTQYF.

The gene calls are TRBV5-1 and TRBJ1-3; D ambiguous. This CDR3 contains 13 residues. Trimming took off 0 bases at V and 2 bases at J, with 3 bases between the two ends. Germline V lookup: CDR1 SGHRS, CDR2 YFSETQ. The DNA for the CDR3 is TGCGCCAGCAGCTTGGATACTGGAAACACCATATATTTT. Translation: CASSLDTGNTIYF.

This clone came up a few times. The genes are TRBV4-2 and TRBJ2-1, with 7 bases lining up with TRBD1. The V and J ends lost 8 bases and 8 bases, in that order; junction bases with no gene match: 9. Germline V gene data show CDR1 as LGHNA and CDR2 as YNFKEQ. The CDR3 is 13 amino acids. CDR3 nucleotides: TGTGCCAGCGCCCTCGGCCAGGGGGATGAGCAGTTCTTC. It encodes CASALGQGDEQFF.